The entry that follows covers one T cell receptor (beta chain) sequence. This specimen belongs to a study of blood T cell repertoires in COVID-19. Only in-frame clones appear in the TCRdb table, and some are missing; sequencing was by immunoSEQ multiplex PCR. The sample records some 300,000 clones, approximately 90% being singletons. Looked up from germline, CDR1 is SNHLY and CDR2 is FYNNEI. This CDR3 contains 14 residues. Trimming at V came to 6 bases and at J to 1 base, leaving 5 bases not matched to a gene. This sequence originates from a woman younger than 45 who had been exposed to COVID-19. The chain combines TRBV2 with TRBJ1-2; 7 nucleotides agree with TRBD1. The sequenced sample was PBMCs or T cells enriched from blood (not recorded which). The CDR3 DNA is TGTGCCAGCAGAGGGGACAGCCTTAACTATGGCTACACCTTC. Residues: CASRGDSLNYGYTF.